Included here is one TCR beta chain sequence, with context. A single count supports this clone. Its target antigen remains unknown. No base qualities exist here, and no much larger clone lies one base off it. This entry is derived from a study of shared clonotypes between healthy human individuals (dated by TCRdb to about 2020). The study in broad terms: A couple of women and a few men aged 18 to 49 years were included in the cohort. Per donor, three plates each were used for CD4 naive and CD4 memory, two for CD8 naive, and one for CD8 memory. Blood TCR repertoires of about five healthy adults were deeply sequenced to estimate repertoire size and the extent of clonotype sharing between individuals. Different laboratories and diverse techniques were used to prepare libraries and sequence TCR repertoires, to increase sequencing depth and limit assay-specific biases. Between about 0.94 and 8.9 billion PBMCs per donor were obtained by leukapheresis. Points the paper makes about the study in general: Because the study included only a small number of donors, the genetic and exposure-history diversity represented was limited. Even with the large sequencing depth, rarefaction of the sorted-subset datasets indicated that sequencing was incomplete. Sampling was limited to blood, and TCR repertoires in tissue likely differ from TCR repertoires in blood. Across several donors, approximately 5% of naive CD4, approximately 3.6% of naive CD8, 2% to 2.5% of memory CD4, and about 0.4% of memory CD8 clonotypes were shared. Based on pairwise subsampling, the degree of clonotype sharing among donors was expected to be affected by sequencing depth. Naive subsets generally had larger estimated clonotype richness than memory subsets did. Compared with non-shared clonotypes, the clonotypes found in all four sorted-subset donors had higher generation probabilities.

Using the deep immunoSEQ assay, TCR CDR3 regions were amplified from genomic DNA by multiplex PCR. For each cell subset, the extracted genomic DNA was distributed evenly across all wells of several immunoSEQ 96-well plates, and each plate served as one replicate. Each replicate PCR for sorted subsets received about 220 ng genomic DNA, equal to about 29,000 T cell genomes. Purified libraries were quantified with a Qubit 3.0 fluorometer, sized on a Bioanalyzer 2100, and re-quantified with the KAPA Library Quantification kit. Every immunoSEQ 96-well plate was sequenced on a separate single-read 150-cycle Illumina NextSeq 550 flow cell. As for the authors' bioinformatics: Because the immunoSEQ output included only junctional sequences and no quality scores, the filtering could not be the same as the filtering used for full-length reads. To assign V/J genes and CDR3, sequences were annotated using PyIR, a Python wrapper for IgBLAST v1.9, with IMGT germline references. Reads with weak V/J assignments (E-value above 1e-6), missing CDR3, stop codons, out-of-frame junctions, or ambiguous translated residues were removed. A V3J clonotype was defined by an identical inferred V gene, J gene, and CDR3 amino acid sequence. Percentage overlap between repertoires was computed as shared unique clonotypes divided by the size of the smaller repertoire. Three approaches were used to assess repertoire richness: RTK rarefaction, the Chao1 estimator, and Recon v2.1 estimates of unobserved clonotypes. Generation probabilities were computed with OLGA for all TCRbeta clonotypes obtained by the gDNA method from several donors. Drawn from immuneACCESS, this table holds only the in-frame rearrangements with V and J called that TCRdb kept. Clones are partly lost; checked studies trace under half to an unresolved V gene and leave the rest unexplained. The DNA was the basis for D and trimming; V, J and clone size are from that table. The sample records 2 million to 2.5 million clones, around 95% of which are singletons. The ten largest clones capture 0.1% to 0.15% of the sample.

The donors were healthy, HIV-negative adults who had no recently reported acute infections or vaccinations. Every donor was a Caucasian adult living in Nashville, Tennessee, USA. Magnetic negative selection was used to enrich CD4+ T cells, after which naive cells were positively selected on CD45RA and the negative fraction became the memory subset. Blood was collected by leukapheresis, and PBMCs were isolated by Ficoll-Histopaque density gradient centrifugation and then cryopreserved in liquid nitrogen vapor phase. Analytical flow cytometry was used to check the purity and quantity of each magnetically sorted T cell population. Genomic DNA was isolated from every sorted fraction and measured by UV absorbance on a Nanodrop 2000c. The CDR3 spans 14 residues, from the cysteine through the phenylalanine. Here the CDR3 DNA is all that survives: 42 bases in frame from base 1. V and J lose 10 bases and 0 bases, and a span of 15 bases separates them. The CDR1 and CDR2 encoded by the germline V gene are ENHRY and SYGVKD.

This clonotype originated in a man younger than 30 in good health. The sequenced material came from naive CD4+ T cells sorted from blood. This specimen's cell subset or site label, interpreted: CD45RA+ positively selected. The chain is assembled from TRBV10-3 and TRBJ1-1; the D gene is possibly TRBD1, with 6 bases matching. The CDR3 corresponds to CASLGGPMNTEAFF. The DNA reads TGTGCCAGCCTCGGGGGCCCTATGAACACTGAAGCTTTCTTT.